Shown below are 21 T cell receptor beta chains from a single sample sequenced in a study of T-cell reconstitution after alpha-beta-depleted transplantation in children (dated by TCRdb to the mid-2010s). The library was produced with PCR. Sequencing was carried out with an Illumina HiSeq 2500. TCR libraries were prepared with molecular barcoding, using unique molecular identifiers to normalize TCRbeta repertoire quantification. Through fastp at Q25 and MiXCR, TCRdb rebuilt clones from the public reads, retaining in-frame beta chains. Each CDR3 protein gets just one entry, which takes the most common genes and DNA from the rows behind it. The sample table lists a few hundred thousand distinct CDR3 sequences, roughly 22% of them with a count of one. Less than 4.5% of the sample goes to the ten largest clones. The material was PBMCs from the stem cell graft donor, obtained from the stem cell graft. These receptor sequences come from a human donor who donated a stem cell graft to a child with acute myeloid leukemia.

This chain links TRBV4-1 with TRBJ1-3, with D uncertain. This CDR3 has 14 residues. The V end was cut by 2 bases, the J end by 4 bases, with 9 bases between. Per the germline V gene, CDR1 is MGHRA and CDR2 is YSYEKL. In DNA form, the CDR3 reads TGCGCCAGCAGCCAACTGTTTCCCGGAAACACCATATATTTT. Protein product: CASSQLFPGNTIYF.

V usage is TRBV12-3 or TRBV12-4 and J usage is TRBJ2-3, with D possibly TRBD1 on 6 matching bases. The CDR3 sequence is 14 residues long. V dropped 6 bases and J dropped 0 bases, with 10 bases sitting between them. The CDR3: CASRPGASTDTQYF. The CDR3 DNA sequence: TGTGCCAGCAGACCAGGGGCTAGCACAGATACGCAGTATTTT.

This clonotype has just a few counts. The CDR3 coding sequence is TGTGCCATCAGTGGGACTAGCGAGCTCTACGAGCAGTACTTC. This encodes CAISGTSELYEQYF. This chain links TRBV10-3 with TRBJ2-7; 9 bases are a match to TRBD2. Per the germline V gene, CDR1 is ENHRY and CDR2 is SYGVKD. Trimming cost V 4 bases and J 3 bases; bases outside gene matches: 4. The CDR3 runs 14 residues.

This clonotype turned up a few times. This chain uses TRBV12-3 or TRBV12-4 with TRBJ1-5; a weak D match, TRBD1 (6 bases). The CDR3 is 13 residues long. V lost 6 bases and J lost 5, with 11 bases in between. CDR3 loop: CASRGDTHQPQHF. In nucleotides, the CDR3 is TGTGCCAGCAGGGGGGACACCCATCAGCCCCAGCATTTT.

Ten or more counts support this clonotype. This sequence joins TRBV11-2 and TRBJ2-1, with TRBD2 as a possible D gene (5 bases). The germline gives CDR1 SGHAT, CDR2 FQNNGV. Between the trimmed V and J ends, which lost 1 base and 12 bases, there was a span of 19 bases. The CDR3 extends over 15 amino acids. The chain's CDR3 is CASSLVGAWERMQFF. CDR3 bases: TGTGCCAGCAGCTTAGTTGGCGCGTGGGAGCGGATGCAGTTCTTC.

J is TRBJ2-1 and V is TRBV20-1, with TRBD2 identical over 12 bases. CDR1 and CDR2 (germline): DFQATT, SNEGSKA (reference sequence). This CDR3 is built from 17 residues. V lost 1 base to trimming and J lost 8 bases; unmatched junction nucleotides: 12. The CDR3 protein is CSARGGHRTSGIDEQFF. The CDR3 nucleotides read TGCAGTGCTAGAGGGGGACACCGGACTAGCGGGATCGATGAGCAGTTCTTC.

This clonotype was observed a few times. J is TRBJ1-5 and V is TRBV28, with a tentative D call TRBD1 (6 bases). With 3 bases removed from V and 5 bases from J, the gap between germline ends came to 14 bases. The CDR3 spans 15 residues. Germline V gene lookup returns CDR1 MDHEN and CDR2 SYDVKM. The CDR3 loop reads CASSLGGGIDQPQHF. DNA for the CDR3: TGTGCCAGCAGTTTGGGAGGGGGAATAGATCAGCCCCAGCATTTT. Looking up the rest from reference TRBV28 and TRBJ1-5 gives the full variable domain: DVKVTQSSRYLVKRTGEKVFLECVQDMDHENMFWYRQDPGLGLRLIYFSYDVKMKEKGDIPEGYSVSREKKERFSLILESASTNQTSMYLCASSLGGGIDQPQHFGDGTRLSIL.

This clonotype was counted a few times. V usage is TRBV7-2 and J usage is TRBJ1-6; TRBD1 agrees at 7 bases. The V gene's germline CDR1 is SGHTA and CDR2 FQGNSA. The CDR3 covers 15 residues. Losses at the gene ends were 3 bases for V and 5 bases for J; bases not matched to a gene: 4. CDR3 sequence (DNA): TGTGCCAGCAGCTTCAGGGGGTCTAATAATTCACCCCTCCACTTT. This translates into CASSFRGSNNSPLHF.

The chain joins TRBV18 to TRBJ1-1; D may be TRBD1 (6 bases). The CDR3 contains 13 residues. Germline lookup yields CDR1 KGHSH and CDR2 LQKENI. Trimming pared 10 bases from V and 3 bases from J, leaving 15 bases between. CDR3 region: CAIVGGPDTEAFF. The CDR3 coding sequence is TGTGCCATAGTGGGGGGGCCGGACACTGAAGCTTTCTTT.

The gene calls are TRBV24-1 and TRBJ2-1; D is perhaps TRBD1 or TRBD2 (5 bases each). The CDR3 covers 12 residues. From germline, CDR1 is KGHDR and CDR2 SFDVKD. V lost 5 bases to trimming and J lost 14 bases, with 15 bases between them. CDR3 sequence (DNA): TGTGCCACCAGTGGCGGTGGGCAGGGAGAGTTCTTC. Encoded protein: CATSGGGQGEFF.

The sample holds a few counts of this clonotype. This chain uses TRBV7-9 with TRBJ2-5; tentative D call: TRBD2 (5 bases). The CDR3 consists of 15 residues. Trimming left V 1 base short and J 5 bases short, with 14 bases between. In germline, CDR1 is SEHNR, CDR2 FQNEAQ (reference sequence). The CDR3 is CASSLGPRRWETQYF. DNA for the CDR3: TGTGCCAGCAGCTTAGGGCCTCGGAGGTGGGAGACCCAGTACTTC. Filled out from reference TRBV7-9 and TRBJ2-5, the complete variable domain reads DTGVSQNPRHKITKRGQNVTFRCDPISEHNRLYWYRQTLGQGPEFLTYFQNEAQLEKSRLLSDRFSAERPKGSFSTLEIQRTEQGDSAMYLCASSLGPRRWETQYFGPGTRLLVL.

This clonotype was seen only a few times. The V and J genes are TRBV9 and TRBJ2-1; possibly TRBD1 or TRBD2 for D (5 bases each). Germline V CDR1 and CDR2: SGDLS, YYNGEE. CDR3 length equals 12 residues. Trimming pared 4 bases from V and 10 bases from J, leaving 12 bases between. In nucleotides, the CDR3 is TGTGCCAGCAGCCCCCGGGACGCCGAGCAGTTCTTC. Translated: CASSPRDAEQFF.

In its sample, this clonotype was seen a few times. The chain employs TRBV20-1 and TRBJ2-3; D gene uncertain. The CDR3 consists of 14 residues. Looked up from germline, CDR1 is DFQATT and CDR2 is SNEGSKA (reference sequence). V was pared by 0 bases and J by 0 bases, with 7 bases between. Written as DNA, the CDR3 is TGCAGTGCTAGAGACAGACCTAGCACAGATACGCAGTATTTT. Translated: CSARDRPSTDTQYF.

V and J are TRBV4-1 and TRBJ1-5; D gene ambiguous. The CDR3 covers 14 residues. Trimming shortened V by 0 bases and J by 5 bases, and 8 bases separated the two germline ends. Germline assignment: CDR1 MGHRA and CDR2 YSYEKL. CDR3 sequence reads: CASSQDAGDQPQHF. For the CDR3, the DNA is TGCGCCAGCAGCCAAGATGCGGGCGATCAGCCCCAGCATTTT.

The genes are TRBV20-1 and TRBJ2-3; the match to TRBD2 covers 12 bases. The ends lost 4 bases at V and 0 bases at J; junction bases unmatched: 5. Germline V CDR1 and CDR2: DFQATT, SNEGSKA (reference sequence). This CDR3 is 16 amino acids long. CDR3 DNA: TGCAGTGCTACCGCCGGGACTAGCGGGAGCACAGATACGCAGTATTTT. Translation: CSATAGTSGSTDTQYF.

This chain uses TRBV5-1 with TRBJ2-7; D unclear. Germline lookup yields CDR1 SGHRS and CDR2 YFSETQ. Trimming took off 4 bases at V and 5 bases at J, with 16 bases between the two ends. The CDR3 spans 14 residues. The CDR3 is CASSRAGPDDEQYF. The CDR3 nucleotides are TGCGCCAGCAGCCGGGCTGGTCCAGACGACGAGCAGTACTTC.

J is TRBJ1-1 and V is TRBV27; 10 positions agree with TRBD1. This CDR3 is 15 amino acids long. With V trimmed by 2 bases and J by 4 bases, 4 bases remained unmatched. CDR1 is MNHEY and CDR2 is SMNVEV in the germline V gene (reference sequence). The CDR3 DNA sequence: TGTGCCAGCAGTTTAGACAGGGGGCCGGGCACTGAAGCTTTCTTT. This encodes CASSLDRGPGTEAFF.

There are many counts of this clonotype. The chain combines TRBV5-6 with TRBJ2-1; D call uncertain. This CDR3 is 17 amino acids long. V lost 3 bases and J lost 0, with 16 bases in between. Per germline, CDR1 SGHDT and CDR2 YYEEEE. The CDR3 region has the DNA TGTGCCAGCAGCTCCTACCTTCGAGCGACCTCCTACAATGAGCAGTTCTTC. It specifies CASSSYLRATSYNEQFF.

The chain joins TRBV7-2 to TRBJ2-5; D may be TRBD1 or TRBD2 (6 bases each). Trimming left V 5 bases short and J 6 bases short, with 22 bases between. The length of the CDR3 is 16 residues. CDR1 is SGHTA and CDR2 is FQGNSA in the germline V gene. The CDR3 here is CASSETQGLARKTQYF. CDR3 bases: TGTGCCAGCAGCGAAACCCAGGGGCTAGCGAGGAAGACCCAGTACTTC.

Many counts were recorded for this clonotype. V is TRBV20-1 and J is TRBJ2-7; D is perhaps TRBD1 or TRBD2 (5 bases each). The CDR3 contains 14 residues. V shed 0 bases and J shed 2 bases, with 11 bases lying between them. Germline lookup yields CDR1 DFQATT and CDR2 SNEGSKA (reference sequence). This CDR3 reads CSAREGWGTYEQYF. In DNA form, the CDR3 reads TGCAGTGCTAGAGAGGGTTGGGGGACCTACGAGCAGTACTTC.

A few counts support this clonotype. The gene calls are TRBV28 and TRBJ2-7, with 12 bases fitting TRBD1. Losses at the gene ends were 6 bases for V and 7 bases for J; bases not matched to a gene: 7. The CDR3 runs to 14 residues. Germline V gene data show CDR1 as MDHEN and CDR2 as SYDVKM. In DNA, the CDR3 is TGTGCCAGCAGCCGCGCGGGACAGGGGGCAGAGCAGTACTTC. As protein: CASSRAGQGAEQYF.